Each of the 26 T cell receptor beta chains below was sequenced from the same sample in a study of blood T cell repertoires in COVID-19. TCRdb keeps only in-frame clones here, not all; method: immunoSEQ multiplex PCR. The profile shows fewer than 110,000 clones, 70% to 90% of them singletons. The sample consisted of peripheral blood. Source of these receptors: a man in his fifties in a cohort sampled during active COVID-19.

This sequence joins TRBV2 and TRBJ1-5, with D possibly matching TRBD1 (5 bases). The germline V gene encodes CDR1 SNHLY and CDR2 FYNNEI. Deletions cut 4 bases from V and 2 bases from J, with 18 bases between. The CDR3 spans 17 residues. The CDR3 reads CASSGRDSPYGNQPQHF. The CDR3 nucleotides read TGTGCCAGCAGTGGCCGGGACTCACCGTATGGCAATCAGCCCCAGCATTTT.

The chain recombines TRBV7-2 with TRBJ1-5, with D possibly TRBD1 on 6 matching bases. The CDR3 is 15 amino acids. CDR1 and CDR2 (germline): SGHTA, FQGNSA. V lost 3 bases to trimming and J lost 2 bases, with 11 bases between them. The CDR3 sequence is CASSFVGGGNQPQHF. CDR3 nucleotide sequence: TGTGCCAGCAGCTTTGTAGGGGGGGGCAATCAGCCCCAGCATTTT.

This chain joins TRBV12-3 or TRBV12-4 and TRBJ1-2; maybe TRBD1 (5 bases). Trimming took off 8 bases at V and 4 bases at J, with 14 bases between the two ends. The CDR3 covers 13 residues. Written as DNA, the CDR3 is TGTGCCAGCCTGGCGGAGGGGCGCTATGGCTACACCTTC. Translation gives CASLAEGRYGYTF.

The chain uses TRBV7-9 and TRBJ2-1; D possibly corresponds to TRBD2 (7 bases). The CDR3 is made up of 17 amino acids. Germline CDR1 is SEHNR and CDR2 is FQNEAQ (reference sequence). V was pared by 5 bases and J by 7 bases, with 24 bases between. The CDR3 loop is CASSPVGSGGRWNEQFF. The CDR3 DNA sequence: TGTGCCAGCAGCCCAGTGGGTTCGGGGGGCCGGTGGAATGAGCAGTTCTTC.

This rearrangement joins TRBV2 to TRBJ2-2; maybe TRBD1 (6 bases). The CDR3 extends over 15 amino acids. Germline V gene sequence: CDR1 SNHLY, CDR2 FYNNEI. Trimming removed 6 bases from V and 4 bases from J, with 15 bases in between. The CDR3 DNA reads as TGTGCCAGCAGGCCCCAGGGGCATGGCACCGGGGAGCTGTTTTTT. It is translated as CASRPQGHGTGELFF.

This clone was counted only a few times. The chain links TRBV9 to TRBJ2-7; D might be TRBD2 (6 bases). CDR3 length equals 14 residues. Per germline, CDR1 SGDLS and CDR2 YYNGEE. V lost 0 bases, J lost 6 bases, and 13 bases lay in between. Here the CDR3 reads CASSVVGVGGEQYF. CDR3 bases: TGTGCCAGCAGCGTAGTGGGCGTGGGGGGCGAGCAGTACTTC.

The chain combines TRBV7-2 with TRBJ2-7; 12 nucleotides agree with TRBD2. CDR1 SGHTA and CDR2 FQGNSA come from the germline V gene. Germline trimming cut 1 base from V and 9 bases from J; bases unmatched to any gene: 10. CDR3 length: 16 residues. The CDR3 coding sequence is TGTGCCAGCAGCTTAGGACCTACTAGCGGGGGGAATCGGCAGTACTTC. Protein product: CASSLGPTSGGNRQYF.

This clone was picked up one time. The chain has TRBV11-3 and TRBJ2-7, with 7 bases that match TRBD1. The CDR3 spans 14 residues. The germline gives CDR1 SGHNT, CDR2 YENEEA. V dropped 4 bases and J dropped 3; count of bases not matched to a gene: 6. The CDR3 nucleotides are TGTGCCAGCAGCTCGGGACAGTTTCGCTACGAGCAGTACTTC. It yields the protein CASSSGQFRYEQYF.

The J gene is TRBJ1-4, the V gene TRBV5-1, with D perhaps TRBD1 (6 bases). The ends were cut back, 4 bases at V and 4 bases at J, with 17 bases in the middle. Germline CDR1 is SGHRS and CDR2 is YFSETQ. This CDR3 is 16 amino acids long. The CDR3 nucleotides read TGCGCCAGCAGCCACCGGGGCCAGGGGAATAATGAAAAACTGTTTTTT. Translation: CASSHRGQGNNEKLFF.

The chain combines TRBV12-3 or TRBV12-4 with TRBJ2-2, with no clear D. Between the trimmed V and J ends, which lost 7 bases and 6 bases, there was a span of 9 bases. This CDR3 has 12 amino acids. The CDR3: CASNPVPGELFF. The DNA of the CDR3 is TGTGCCAGCAATCCCGTTCCCGGGGAGCTGTTTTTT.

The genes are TRBV13 and TRBJ2-3, with a tentative D call TRBD2 (5 bases). Germline V lookup: CDR1 PRHDT, CDR2 FYEKMQ (reference sequence). The germline V and J ends were trimmed by 8 bases and 0 bases, with 12 bases remaining between them. The CDR3 extends over 14 amino acids. The CDR3 sequence: CASGMRASTDTQYF. The CDR3 DNA reads as TGTGCCAGCGGCATGAGGGCGAGCACAGATACGCAGTATTTT.

The rearrangement links TRBV6-5 to TRBJ1-5; D is perhaps TRBD1 (5 bases). There are 15 residues in the CDR3. The germline gives CDR1 MNHEY, CDR2 SVGAGI. V gave up 5 bases and J gave up 4 bases, with 15 bases separating them. In nucleotides, the CDR3 is TGTGCCAGCAGTCGTACCAGGGATAGGAATCAGCCCCAGCATTTT. The encoded protein is CASSRTRDRNQPQHF.

The chain recombines TRBV5-4 with TRBJ2-7; perhaps TRBD2 as D (5 bases). The CDR3 covers 15 residues. The V gene's germline CDR1 is SGHNT and CDR2 YYREEE (reference sequence). Trimming shortened V by 2 bases and J by 2 bases, and 14 bases separated the two germline ends. The CDR3 spells CASSFKTDGTYEQYF. CDR3 DNA sequence: TGTGCCAGCAGCTTCAAAACAGACGGGACCTACGAGCAGTACTTC.

This clone was seen a handful of times. The junction shows a germline mismatch at one end, possibly a read error. V and J are TRBV7-2 and TRBJ2-7; D is uncertain. Germline V gives CDR1 SGHTA, CDR2 FQGNSA. This CDR3 is built from 13 residues. The CDR3 sequence is CASSQTTQSENFF. The CDR3 DNA follows: TGTGCCAGCAGTCAGACGACGCAATCGGAGAATTTCTTC. Based on the CDR3 plus reference TRBV7-2 and TRBJ2-7, the full variable domain is GAGVSQSPSNKVTEKGKDVELRCDPISGHTALYWYRQSLGQGLEFLIYFQGNSAPDKSGLPSDRFSAERTGGSVSTLTIQRTQQEDSAVYLCASSQTTQSENFFGPGTRLTVT.

This clone was recorded only once. V is TRBV2 and J is TRBJ1-1; perhaps TRBD1 as D (5 bases). The CDR3 loop spans 12 amino acids. The germline V gene encodes CDR1 SNHLY and CDR2 FYNNEI. V was shortened by 6 bases and J by 1 base, with 6 bases between the two germline ends. CDR3 protein: CASSGQNTEAFF. The CDR3 coding sequence is TGTGCCAGCAGCGGACAGAACACTGAAGCTTTCTTT.

This chain uses TRBV5-1 with TRBJ1-6; 10 nucleotides align to TRBD1. CDR3 size: 17 residues. Germline CDR1 and CDR2: SGHRS and YFSETQ. The V and J ends lost 4 bases and 2 bases, in that order; junction bases with no gene match: 6. This CDR3 reads CASSDRDRGTYNSPLHF. CDR3 nucleotide sequence: TGCGCCAGCAGCGACCGGGACAGGGGTACCTATAATTCACCCCTCCACTTT. Supplemented by reference TRBV5-1 and TRBJ1-6, the full variable domain reads KAGVTQTPRYLIKTRGQQVTLSCSPISGHRSVSWYQQTPGQGLQFLFEYFSETQRNKGNFPGRFSGRQFSNSRSEMNVSTLELGDSALYLCASSDRDRGTYNSPLHFGNGTRLTVT.

The chain links TRBV20-1 to TRBJ1-2; 8 bases line up with TRBD1. The J segment lost 5 bases and the V segment lost 3 bases, leaving 8 bases of the junction unmatched. The CDR3 has 14 amino acids. Germline-derived CDR1 and CDR2 are DFQATT and SNEGSKA (reference sequence). CDR3 sequence reads: CSASTTGVGYGYTF. The CDR3 nucleotides are TGCAGTGCTAGTACGACAGGGGTTGGGTATGGCTACACCTTC.

On this clone itself: A junction boundary mismatches the germline segment, possibly from a read error. The V gene is TRBV20-1, the J gene TRBJ1-1; a weak D match, TRBD1 (6 bases). CDR1 is DFQATT and CDR2 is SNEGSKA in the germline V gene (reference sequence). CDR3 length: 11 residues. CDR3: CPPTGSDEAFF. The DNA for the CDR3 is TGTCCCCCGACAGGATCCGACGAAGCTTTCTTT.

The V gene is TRBV6-5, the J gene TRBJ2-3; 7 bases agree with TRBD2. In germline, CDR1 is MNHEY, CDR2 SVGAGI. This CDR3 contains 14 residues. V was clipped by 7 bases and J by 2 bases; unmatched bases: 6. The CDR3 protein is CASTPAGPTDTQYF. The DNA of the CDR3 is TGTGCCAGCACCCCAGCGGGGCCCACAGATACGCAGTATTTT.

The sample holds one count of this clone. The chain couples TRBV28 to TRBJ1-2; TRBD1 matches at 8 bases. V lost 11 bases to trimming and J lost 5 bases; unmatched junction nucleotides: 7. The length of the CDR3 is 12 residues. Germline lookup yields CDR1 MDHEN and CDR2 SYDVKM. The CDR3 protein is CAFGQGGYGYTF. CDR3 sequence (DNA): TGTGCCTTCGGACAGGGTGGATATGGCTACACCTTC.

V and J are TRBV3-1 (or the pseudogene TRBV3-2) and TRBJ1-4; D ambiguous. V gave up 2 bases and J gave up 7 bases, with 5 bases separating them. The CDR3 sequence is 12 residues long. Germline CDR1 and CDR2: LGHDT and YNNKEL (reference sequence). This chain's CDR3 is CASSQSTEKLFF. CDR3 DNA: TGTGCCAGCAGCCAATCTACTGAAAAACTGTTTTTT.

V and J are TRBV6-6 and TRBJ2-3; 14 bases are a match to TRBD2. This CDR3 spans 15 amino acids. The V gene's germline CDR1 is MNHNY and CDR2 SVGAGI (reference sequence). Trimming took 6 bases from V and 4 from J; bases not matched to a gene: 3. CDR3 sequence reads: CASRRLAGGPDTQYF. CDR3 coding DNA: TGTGCCAGCAGACGACTAGCGGGGGGGCCAGATACGCAGTATTTT.

This rearrangement joins TRBV5-1 to TRBJ2-3; 10 bases are shared with TRBD2. The trim removed 3 bases at V and 2 bases at J, leaving 6 bases unmatched. Germline CDR1 reads SGHRS; CDR2 reads YFSETQ. The CDR3 is 16 amino acids. The CDR3 loop is CASSSSGGLLTDTQYF. The CDR3 coding sequence is TGCGCCAGCAGCTCTAGCGGGGGCCTACTCACAGATACGCAGTATTTT.

This clone was seen only a few times. The chain uses TRBV5-4 and TRBJ1-2; 7 bases match TRBD1. The CDR3 spans 13 residues. The V and J ends lost 2 bases and 6 bases, in that order; junction bases with no gene match: 4. Germline loops: CDR1 SGHNT, CDR2 YYREEE (reference sequence). The CDR3 reads CASSFDRENGYTF. The CDR3 coding sequence is TGTGCCAGCAGCTTCGACAGGGAGAATGGCTACACCTTC.

The rearrangement joins TRBV6-5 to TRBJ2-7, with D perhaps matching TRBD1 (7 bases). Trimming left V 7 bases short and J 2 bases short, with 15 bases between. The germline gives CDR1 MNHEY, CDR2 SVGAGI. The CDR3 covers 14 residues. The CDR3 sequence is CASTLGGGAYEQYF. DNA of the CDR3: TGTGCCAGCACCCTCGGAGGGGGCGCCTACGAGCAGTACTTC.

This clone appeared once. The rearrangement uses TRBV6-1 and TRBJ1-4; TRBD1 might be the D (6 bases). The V gene lost 1 base and the J gene lost 5 bases, with 14 bases spanning the gap. CDR1 MNHNS and CDR2 SASEGT come from the germline V gene. The CDR3 covers 16 residues. This CDR3 reads CASSEVFGRGNEKLFF. The CDR3 DNA reads as TGTGCCAGCAGTGAAGTTTTCGGAAGGGGGAATGAAAAACTGTTTTTT.